This T cell receptor (beta chain) comes out of a study of blood T cell repertoires in COVID-19. Study in general: Researchers got acute and convalescent COVID-19 samples from the United States, Italy and Spain. The analysed material was cDNA or gDNA that came from T cells, B-cell-depleted T cells, or PBMCs.

Per the study methods: Nucleated cell number was recorded as an estimate derived from reference gene primer amplification. Repertoires were generated with immunoSEQ multiplex PCR, while TCRdb's copy carries only in-frame clones and drops some. V, J and clone size reflect that table, while D and trimming were determined from the DNA. The sample holds around 200,000 clones, 70% to 85% seen once. The V gene's germline CDR1 is SNHLY and CDR2 FYNNEI. With 7 bases clipped from V and 2 bases from J, the junction kept 5 bases outside the gene matches. The CDR3 is made up of 14 amino acids. Sequenced material: peripheral blood. The TCR originated in a human donor in a cohort sampled during active COVID-19. The chain carries TRBV2 and TRBJ2-5, with 9 bases aligning to TRBD1. CDR3 sequence reads: CASNYRGRQETQYF. The CDR3 DNA reads as TGTGCCAGCAACTACAGGGGGCGGCAAGAGACCCAGTACTTC.